Listed below are T cell receptor beta chains from one sample, sequenced in a study of control samples from healthy donors and cancer patients. The method was immunoSEQ multiplex PCR; TCRdb's version includes in-frame clones alone and lacks a portion of them. The sample has around 170,000 clones, 90% seen once; the top ten hold 1.1% to 1.5%. The sample taken for sequencing was blood. The source of these receptors is a woman in her fifties or sixties in good health. The CDR3 runs from the conserved cysteine through the conserved F or W. The D gene is left open where the match is weak. A clone size is listed for some rows: how often the clone was seen (once, few, many), or a class if it is expanded.

TRBJ2-3 | TRBD2 | TRBV9 | . | TGTGCCAGCAGCGCGCCACCAGCGGGAGGGTCCACAGATACGCAGTATTTT | CASSAPPAGGSTDTQYF
TRBJ2-7 | . | TRBV9 | . | TGTGCCAGCAGCGTCCAGGGGGGCTCCTACGAGCAGTACTTC | CASSVQGGSYEQYF
TRBJ1-5 | . | TRBV6-5 | . | TGTGCCAGCAGTTACCTCCCGGGGGATCAGCCCCAGCATTTT | CASSYLPGDQPQHF
TRBJ1-1 | . | TRBV18 | . | TGTGCCAGCTCGGATACAGAGAACACTGAAGCTTTCTTT | CASSDTENTEAFF
TRBJ2-2 | . | TRBV1 | few | TGCACCAGCAGCCAAGAGGGAGGGAAGGCCGGGGAGCTGTTTTTT | CTSSQEGGKAGELFF
TRBJ2-5 | . | TRBV3-1/TRBV3-2 | . | TGTGCCAGCAGCCGAACAGGGCACGCATTGGAGACCCAGTACTTC | CASSRTGHALETQYF
TRBJ2-7 | . | TRBV12-3/TRBV12-4 | . | TGTGCCAGCAGCTCTACAGGGGGGGGCGAGCAGTACTTC | CASSSTGGGEQYF
TRBJ1-6 | . | TRBV15 | . | TGTGCCACCAGCAGTTCCAGGGCTTCACCCCTCCACTTT | CATSSSRASPLHF
TRBJ2-1 | . | TRBV7-8 | . | TGTGCCAGCAGCTTACCCCAATCGGATGAGCAGTTCTTC | CASSLPQSDEQFF
TRBJ2-2 | . | TRBV5-4 | . | TGTGCCAGCAGCCAGGGAGGGGGGCAGCACACCGGGGAGCTGTTTTTT | CASSQGGGQHTGELFF
TRBJ1-5 | . | TRBV28 | . | TGTGCCAGCGGCGGACAGCGAAGCAATCAGCCCCAGCATTTT | CASGGQRSNQPQHF
TRBJ2-5 | . | TRBV30 | . | TGTGCCCGCCAGGGGGGGCTGGGAGAGACCCAGTACTTC | CARQGGLGETQYF
TRBJ2-1 | . | TRBV13 | . | TGTGCCAGCAGCTGGTTCCGGGACGGCTACAATGAGCAGTTCTTC | CASSWFRDGYNEQFF
TRBJ2-5 | TRBD1 | TRBV6-5 | . | TGTGCCAGCAGTAGCCCAGGGGGCGGTGAGACCCAGTACTTC | CASSSPGGGETQYF
TRBJ1-5 | . | TRBV5-5 | once | TGTGCCAGCAGCTTGGGCGAGCGTCAGCCCCAGCATTTT | CASSLGERQPQHF
TRBJ2-5 | . | TRBV7-7 | . | TGTGCCAGCAGCCCCGTAGGAGGGGGTATCAGAGAGACCCAGTACTTC | CASSPVGGGIRETQYF
TRBJ1-1 | . | TRBV6-5 | . | TGTGCCAGCAGTTACGGAGGATCCACTGAAGCTTTCTTT | CASSYGGSTEAFF
TRBJ1-4 | TRBD1 | TRBV6-5 | . | TGTGCCAGCAAAATTGTCGGGACAGGGGTTGAAAAACTGTTTTTT | CASKIVGTGVEKLFF
TRBJ1-1 | . | TRBV30 | . | TGTGCCTGGAGTGATTTGTCAGGGAACACTGAAGCTTTCTTT | CAWSDLSGNTEAFF
TRBJ1-1 | . | TRBV19 | . | TGTGCCAGTAGTCCCGCATTGACTGAAGCTTTCTTT | CASSPALTEAFF
TRBJ1-1 | . | TRBV19 | once | TGTGCCAGTAGTATTCGGACAGCCTCCACGGGGGCTTTCTTT | CASSIRTASTGAFF
TRBJ1-6 | TRBD1 | TRBV28 | . | TGTGCCAGCAGGACAGGGATCAATTCACCCCTCCACTTT | CASRTGINSPLHF
TRBJ2-1 | . | TRBV3-1/TRBV3-2 | . | TGTGCCAGCAGCCAAGAAGTACTAGCTATCTCCTACAATGAGCAGTTCTTC | CASSQEVLAISYNEQFF
TRBJ2-7 | . | TRBV9 | . | TGTGCCAGCAGCGTAGCATGGGGCGGCTACGAGCAGTACTTC | CASSVAWGGYEQYF
TRBJ2-3 | . | TRBV9 | . | TGTGCCAGCAGCGAACAGGGTACAGATACGCAGTATTTT | CASSEQGTDTQYF
TRBJ2-3 | . | TRBV5-1 | . | TGCGCCAGCAGCTCCAGAGGGGACACAGATACGCAGTATTTT | CASSSRGDTDTQYF
TRBJ1-1 | . | TRBV6-4 | . | TGTGCCAGCAGTGTAACAGTGAACACTGAAGCTTTCTTT | CASSVTVNTEAFF
TRBJ1-2 | TRBD1 | TRBV9 | once | TGTGCCAGCAACTTGGACCGGGACAGCCAGAACTATGGCTACACCTTC | CASNLDRDSQNYGYTF
TRBJ2-1 | TRBD1 | TRBV19 | . | TGTGCCAGTAATGACGGACAGGACAATGAGCAGTTCTTC | CASNDGQDNEQFF
TRBJ2-1 | . | TRBV9 | . | TGTGCCAGCAGCTATATAGCGGACGGGTACAATGAGCAGTTCTTC | CASSYIADGYNEQFF
TRBJ2-1 | TRBD2 | TRBV19 | few | TGTGCCAGTAGTATAGCCGGACTAGCGAAATACAATGAGCAGTTCTTC | CASSIAGLAKYNEQFF
TRBJ1-5 | TRBD1 | TRBV28 | . | TGTGCCAGCAGCCGGACAGGGGGCGATCGGCAGCCCCAGCATTTT | CASSRTGGDRQPQHF
TRBJ2-1 | . | TRBV30 | . | TGTGCCTGGAGTGCAGTAAACAATGAGCAGTTCTTC | CAWSAVNNEQFF
TRBJ2-3 | TRBD2 | TRBV11-3 | . | TGTGCCAGCAGCGCACTAGCGGGAACAGATACGCAGTATTTT | CASSALAGTDTQYF
TRBJ1-1 | . | TRBV18 | . | TGTGCCAGCTCACCACCTCACGGAGGGATCACTGAAGCTTTCTTT | CASSPPHGGITEAFF
TRBJ1-1 | . | TRBV18 | . | TGTGCCAGCTCACCAAGTTCGGGGGCCAACACTGAAGCTTTCTTT | CASSPSSGANTEAFF
TRBJ2-7 | . | TRBV6-5 | few | TGTGCCAGCAAAGGAGGTAGATCCTACGAGCAGTACTTC | CASKGGRSYEQYF
TRBJ1-3 | . | TRBV2 | few | TGTGCCAGATACGGTCACTCTGGAAACACCATATATTTT | CARYGHSGNTIYF
TRBJ2-5 | . | TRBV30 | . | TGTGCCTGGACGCGGACAGTCCAAGAGACCCAGTACTTC | CAWTRTVQETQYF
TRBJ1-1 | TRBD1 | TRBV2 | . | TGTGCCAGCAGTGGTCAGGGGGGGAACACTGAAGCTTTCTTT | CASSGQGGNTEAFF
TRBJ1-2 | . | TRBV28 | . | TGTGCCAGCAGTCTGGGACGCCTCTATGGCTACACCTTC | CASSLGRLYGYTF
TRBJ1-1 | . | TRBV19 | . | TGTGCCAGTACCACCGATCCCGGACACTTGAACACTGAAGCTTTCTTT | CASTTDPGHLNTEAFF
TRBJ2-2 | . | TRBV5-4 | . | TGTGCCAGCAGCTCGCCCTGGGGGGGGGCGGTCCCCGGGGAGCTGTTTTTT | CASSSPWGGAVPGELFF
TRBJ1-1 | . | TRBV2 | few | TGTGCCAGCAGTGCAACCGGGACATACGAAGCTTTCTTT | CASSATGTYEAFF
TRBJ2-5 | . | TRBV7-2 | . | TGTGCCAGCAGCACCGGATCCAGCCAGACCCAGTACTTC | CASSTGSSQTQYF
TRBJ2-2 | . | TRBV28 | . | TGTGCCAGCAGTTCCACCGCTAGCACAGGCACCGGGGAGCTGTTTTTT | CASSSTASTGTGELFF
TRBJ1-4 | . | TRBV30 | . | TGTGCCTGGAGTGTCGGGGAGGATCACGAAAAACTGTTTTTT | CAWSVGEDHEKLFF
TRBJ2-2 | . | TRBV11-3 | . | TGTGCCAGCAGGAGCCGGACGGAAAACACCGGGGAGCTGTTTTTT | CASRSRTENTGELFF
TRBJ2-4 | TRBD2 | TRBV3-1/TRBV3-2 | . | TGTGCCAGCAGCCAAGTATGGCGGGGGGGAAAAAACATTCAGTACTTC | CASSQVWRGGKNIQYF
TRBJ2-3 | . | TRBV9 | . | TGTGCCAGCACGGGCCTTGTGGGCACAGATACGCAGTATTTT | CASTGLVGTDTQYF
TRBJ1-1 | . | TRBV7-2 | . | TGTGCCAGCAGCTTATTACCCCTGAACACTGAAGCTTTCTTT | CASSLLPLNTEAFF
TRBJ1-1 | . | TRBV14 | . | TGTGCCAGCAGCCAAGGGACAGATAGGCAAGCTTTCTTT | CASSQGTDRQAFF
TRBJ1-6 | . | TRBV28 | few | TGTGCCAGCAGTTCCGGGGGATCTAATTCACCCCTCCACTTT | CASSSGGSNSPLHF